The source of this TCR beta chain is a study of blood T cell repertoires in COVID-19. Study-level information: The analysed material was cDNA or gDNA that came from T cells, B-cell-depleted T cells, or PBMCs.

Profiled with immunoSEQ multiplex PCR; TCRdb holds only in-frame clones, not every one. The sample lists under 200,000 clones, around 80% occurring once. The V end lost 2 bases, the J end lost 2 bases, and 9 bases lay between the germline ends. The CDR3 extends over 14 amino acids. CDR1 is MNHEY and CDR2 is SMNVEV in the germline V gene (reference sequence). The J gene is TRBJ1-2, the V gene TRBV27; D is unresolved. Sequenced sample: peripheral blood. This TCR was recovered from a woman aged 65 to 85 with COVID-19, enrolled during active disease. The CDR3 DNA reads TGTGCCAGCAGTTTACGGTCAGGAAACTATGGCTACACCTTC. It is translated as CASSLRSGNYGYTF.